The source of this T cell receptor (beta chain) is a study of regulatory T cells in long-lasting Graves disease. Overall study context: More than 5 years of antithyroid drugs with positive TSH receptor antibodies defined persistent Graves' disease.

Libraries of TCR beta came from iRepertoire HTBI primers plus Arm-PCR of CDR3 regions. TCRdb re-called the multiplex PCR reads with MiXCR, one entry per CDR3 protein. Seen here are around 460,000 distinct CDR3 sequences, 20% to 25% observed once, and the top ten hold around 7%. The time point is: persistent/refractory GD, antithyroid drugs over 5 years with positive TRAb. The TCR library was made from RNA extracted from PBMCs. Diagnosing Graves' disease relied on the American Thyroid Association guidelines. Source: peripheral blood mononuclear cells (PBMCs), taken when the disease was refractory, from a patient treated with antithyroid drugs. The TCR sequence derives from a female donor with Graves disease.

Here the CDR3 reads CAISELAGGTDTQYF. Here the CDR3 DNA reads TGTGCCATCAGTGAGCTAGCGGGGGGCACAGATACGCAGTATTTT. The J gene is TRBJ2-3, the V gene TRBV10-3, with TRBD2 matching 10 bases. The CDR3 has 15 amino acids. The germline V gene encodes CDR1 ENHRY and CDR2 SYGVKD. J gave up 1 base and V 2 bases, and 0 bases lay outside the gene matches.